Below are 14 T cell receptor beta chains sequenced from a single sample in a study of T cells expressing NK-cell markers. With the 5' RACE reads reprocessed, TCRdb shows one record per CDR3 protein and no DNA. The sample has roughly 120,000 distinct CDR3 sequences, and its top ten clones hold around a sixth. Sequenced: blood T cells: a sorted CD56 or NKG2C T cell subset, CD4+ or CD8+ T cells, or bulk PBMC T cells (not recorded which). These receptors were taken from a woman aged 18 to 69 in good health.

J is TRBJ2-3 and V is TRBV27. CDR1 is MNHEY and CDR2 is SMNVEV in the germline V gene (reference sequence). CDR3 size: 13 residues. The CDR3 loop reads CASSLRDPDTQYF.

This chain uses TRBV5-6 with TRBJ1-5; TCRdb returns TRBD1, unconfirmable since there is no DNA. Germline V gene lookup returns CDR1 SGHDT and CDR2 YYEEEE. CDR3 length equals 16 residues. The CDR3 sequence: CASSLGGRMSNQPQHF.

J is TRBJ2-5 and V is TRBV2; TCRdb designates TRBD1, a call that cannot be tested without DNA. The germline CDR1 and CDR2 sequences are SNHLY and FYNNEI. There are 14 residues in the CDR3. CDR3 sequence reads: CASRKGAAKETQYF.

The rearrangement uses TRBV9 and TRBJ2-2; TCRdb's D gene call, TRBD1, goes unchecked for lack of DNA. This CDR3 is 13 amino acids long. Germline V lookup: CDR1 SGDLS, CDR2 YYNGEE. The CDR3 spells CASSGRGRGELFF. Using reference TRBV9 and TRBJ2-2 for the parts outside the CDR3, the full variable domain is DSGVTQTPKHLITATGQRVTLRCSPRSGDLSVYWYQQSLDQGLQFLIQYYNGEERAKGNILERFSAQQFPDLHSELNLSSLELGDSALYFCASSGRGRGELFFGEGSRLTVL.

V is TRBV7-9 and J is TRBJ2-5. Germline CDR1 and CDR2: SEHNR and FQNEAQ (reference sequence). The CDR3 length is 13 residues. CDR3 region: CASSSIVGETQYF.

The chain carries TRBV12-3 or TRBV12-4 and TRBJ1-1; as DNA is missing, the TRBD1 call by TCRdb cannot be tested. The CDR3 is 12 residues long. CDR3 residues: CATGQANTEAFF.

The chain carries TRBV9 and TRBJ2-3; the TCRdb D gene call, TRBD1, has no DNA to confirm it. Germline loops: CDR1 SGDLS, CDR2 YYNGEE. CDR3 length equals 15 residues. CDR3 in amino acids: CASSAGTGGGDTQYF.

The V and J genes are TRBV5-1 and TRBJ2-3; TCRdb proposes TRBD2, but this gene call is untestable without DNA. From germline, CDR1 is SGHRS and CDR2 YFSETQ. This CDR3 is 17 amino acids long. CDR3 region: CASSLASGGASTDTQYF. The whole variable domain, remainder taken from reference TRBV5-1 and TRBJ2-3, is KAGVTQTPRYLIKTRGQQVTLSCSPISGHRSVSWYQQTPGQGLQFLFEYFSETQRNKGNFPGRFSGRQFSNSRSEMNVSTLELGDSALYLCASSLASGGASTDTQYFGPGTRLTVL.

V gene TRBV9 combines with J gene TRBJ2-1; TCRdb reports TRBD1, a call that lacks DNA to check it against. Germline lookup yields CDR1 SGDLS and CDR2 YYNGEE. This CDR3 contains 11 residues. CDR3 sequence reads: CASSPLYEQFF.

The CDR3 spells CASRYTGATNEKLSF. The chain is built from TRBV12-3 or TRBV12-4 and TRBJ1-4; no DNA is available, so the TRBD1 call from TCRdb remains unchecked. The CDR3 runs to 15 residues.

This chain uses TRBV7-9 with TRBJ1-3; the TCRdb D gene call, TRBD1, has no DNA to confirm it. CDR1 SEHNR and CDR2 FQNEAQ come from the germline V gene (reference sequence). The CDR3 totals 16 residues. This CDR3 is CASSLSGTGRVNTIYF. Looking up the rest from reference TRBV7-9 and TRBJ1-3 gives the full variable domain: DTGVSQNPRHKITKRGQNVTFRCDPISEHNRLYWYRQTLGQGPEFLTYFQNEAQLEKSRLLSDRFSAERPKGSFSTLEIQRTEQGDSAMYLCASSLSGTGRVNTIYFGEGSWLTVV.

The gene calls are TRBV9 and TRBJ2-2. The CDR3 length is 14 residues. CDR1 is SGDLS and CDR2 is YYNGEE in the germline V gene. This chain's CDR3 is CASSEGWGTGELFF.

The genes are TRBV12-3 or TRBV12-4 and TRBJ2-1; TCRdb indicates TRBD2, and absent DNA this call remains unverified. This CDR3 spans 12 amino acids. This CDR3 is CATETSDNEQFF.

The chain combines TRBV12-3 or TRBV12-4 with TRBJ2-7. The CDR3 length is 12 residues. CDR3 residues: CASSLNSIEQYF.